This entry is about one TCR beta chain. Its antigen is not known. Germline V gene data show CDR1 as MDHEN and CDR2 as SYDVKM. Trimming removed 8 bases at V and 0 bases at J, with 14 bases between. The CDR3 has 15 amino acids. The data stem from a study of regulatory T cells in long-lasting Graves disease. Time point specified: persistent/refractory GD, antithyroid drugs over 5 years with positive TRAb. PBMC RNA served as the TCR library source. General study points: There were preferences for TRBV28, TRBJ1-2 and TRBJ2-5 in persistent disease. Persistent Graves' disease cases displayed lower TCR diversity than newly diagnosed ones.

In building TCR beta libraries, iRepertoire HTBI primers were used together with Arm-PCR of CDR3 regions. TCRdb independently ran MiXCR on the multiplex PCR reads; one entry per CDR3 protein. This table has 400,000 to 500,000 distinct CDR3 sequences, 21% appearing once. The specimen comprised peripheral blood mononuclear cells (PBMCs), sampled when the disease was refractory, from a patient treated with antithyroid drugs. V is TRBV28 and J is TRBJ1-3, with D maybe TRBD1 (6 bases). The source of this sequence is a female donor with Graves disease. The CDR3 nucleotides are TGTGCCAGCCAAACAGGGCCCCTCTCTGGAAACACCATATATTTT. This translates into CASQTGPLSGNTIYF.